This TCR beta chain was recorded in a study of metastatic and nonmetastatic thyroid tumors. The wider study: From malignant and benign thyroid patients, repertoires in blood and in tumor or nodule tissue were compared. Study-level results: Reportedly, malignant thyroid tumors had significantly higher TCR beta diversity than benign nodules, in blood and tumor.

Among the patients, none had received any treatment before thyroid surgery. Using MiXCR, TCRdb reanalyzed the PCR reads. The table lists tens of thousands of clones, around 21% of them singletons. Germline CDR1 and CDR2: SGHKS and YYEKEE (reference sequence). The trim removed 5 bases at V and 0 bases at J, leaving 4 bases unmatched. The CDR3 runs to 15 residues. Turning to this clone: Antigen specificity is unknown.

The sample taken for sequencing was blood. The sequence came from a male donor with papillary thyroid cancer or a benign thyroid nodule (not recorded which). Some clones in this sample may be carry-over from other donors' samples. This chain connects TRBV5-5 to TRBJ2-7, with TRBD1 identical over 11 bases. The CDR3 here is CASRRGQGVSYEQYF. The CDR3 nucleotides are TGTGCCAGCAGAAGGGGACAGGGGGTCTCCTACGAGCAGTACTTC.